The entry that follows covers one T cell receptor (beta chain) sequence. This sample was included in a study of T cell responses to AZD1222 COVID-19 vaccine. The repertoire was sequenced with immunoSEQ multiplex PCR; TCRdb's copy has only in-frame clones and lacks some. The data show about 93,000 clones, roughly 89% seen once. The source was peripheral blood, collected on day 0 of MenACWY control vaccination. The receptor was isolated from an adult in good health.

CDR3 loop: CASSEDRVYYNEQFF. The DNA for the CDR3 is TGTGCCAGCAGTGAAGACAGGGTTTACTACAATGAGCAGTTCTTC. V and J are TRBV6-1 and TRBJ2-1, with a weak D call TRBD1 (6 bases). Germline V gene data show CDR1 as MNHNS and CDR2 as SASEGT. This CDR3 has 15 amino acids. The ends were cut back, 1 base at V and 3 bases at J, with 10 bases in the middle.